This TCR beta chain was recovered during a study of OX40 agonist ivuxolimab in advanced cancers. Study-wide findings and caveats: There were, on average, more expanded clones in CD8+ T cells than in CD4+.

Peripheral blood came from all dose cohorts at three timepoints. The repertoire was sequenced with immunoSEQ multiplex PCR; TCRdb's copy has only in-frame clones and lacks some. The sample consists of 25,000 to 35,000 clones, around 76% of them appearing once. Note on this clone: The antigen remains undetermined.

Germline assignment: CDR1 SEHNR and CDR2 FQNEAQ (reference sequence). The V gene lost 5 bases and the J gene lost 3 bases, with 6 bases spanning the gap. The length of the CDR3 is 12 residues. The chain employs TRBV7-9 and TRBJ2-3; D is uncertain. The input for sequencing was CD4+ or CD8+ T cells sorted from blood, taken in a trial of the OX40 agonist ivuxolimab. This clonotype was obtained from an adult with an advanced solid tumor such as melanoma, head and neck, liver or kidney cancer. CDR3 sequence: CASSEATDTQYF. CDR3 nucleotide sequence: TGTGCCAGCAGCGAAGCAACAGATACGCAGTATTTT.